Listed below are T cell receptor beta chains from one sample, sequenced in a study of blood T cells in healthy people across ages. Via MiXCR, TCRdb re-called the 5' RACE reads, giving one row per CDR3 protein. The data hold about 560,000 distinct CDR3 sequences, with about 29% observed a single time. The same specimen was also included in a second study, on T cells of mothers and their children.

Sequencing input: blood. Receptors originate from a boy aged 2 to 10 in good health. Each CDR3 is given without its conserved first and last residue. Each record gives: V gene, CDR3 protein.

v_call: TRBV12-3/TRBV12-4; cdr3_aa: ASSERVAKNTQY
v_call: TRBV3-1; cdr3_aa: ASSQDATGLSQY
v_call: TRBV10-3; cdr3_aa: AISVGQGVTSTDTQY
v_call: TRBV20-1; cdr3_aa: SASRVQRRAF
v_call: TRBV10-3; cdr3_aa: ATSDTYNEQF
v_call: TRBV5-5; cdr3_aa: ASSALLYGEQY
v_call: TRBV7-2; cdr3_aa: ASSTYRQGSYGYT
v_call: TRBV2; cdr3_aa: ASSPLAGITDTQY
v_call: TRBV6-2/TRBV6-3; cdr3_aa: ASSYSFIRTSGSYEQY
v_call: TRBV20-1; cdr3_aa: SASGTVPGEKLF
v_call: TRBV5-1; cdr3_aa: ASSLASGMYNEQF
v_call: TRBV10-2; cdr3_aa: ASKSPLTEAF
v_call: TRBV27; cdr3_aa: ASGSEGGANVLT
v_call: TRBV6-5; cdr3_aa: ASRTGVENTEAF
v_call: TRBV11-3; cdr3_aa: ASSLEYWWWASGPSTEAF
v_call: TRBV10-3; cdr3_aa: AISESVDRTKNIQY
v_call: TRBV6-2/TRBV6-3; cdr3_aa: ASRTRGDNEKLF
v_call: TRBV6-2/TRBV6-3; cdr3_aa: ASRRTWGTDTQY
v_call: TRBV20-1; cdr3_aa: SAGGAVDIQY
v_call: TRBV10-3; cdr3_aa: AISPGPYYNEQF
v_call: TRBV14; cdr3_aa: ASSQEPEQPQH
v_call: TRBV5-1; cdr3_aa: ASSLGLGGGTYNEQF
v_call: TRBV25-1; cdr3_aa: ASSEGSGGFLNQPQH
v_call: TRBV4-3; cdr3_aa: ASSQGHGSEETQY
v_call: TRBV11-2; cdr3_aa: ASSSTGLLAKNIQY
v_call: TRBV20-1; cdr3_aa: SARERISGRGQETQY
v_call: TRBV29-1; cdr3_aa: SVAHRLAGKQETQY
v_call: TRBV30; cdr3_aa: AWSVQTVGVQY
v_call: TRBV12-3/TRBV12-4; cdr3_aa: ASTLGEAMNTEAF
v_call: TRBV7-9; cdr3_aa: SSSLVLANTEAF
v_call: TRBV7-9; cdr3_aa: ASSLAWGNNEQF
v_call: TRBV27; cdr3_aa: ASSHDRTGGYT